This TCR beta chain was captured by sequencing in a study of a mutant IDH1 vaccine in newly diagnosed glioma. For the study at large: Treated patients comprised around 60% males and around 38% females, mean age about 44 years. Before enrollment, patients got radiotherapy alone, temozolomide alone, or mostly the combination.

Remarks on this clone: Its specificity is not known.

The time point is: week 23, last vaccination. Each vaccine dose was 300 ug of mutant IDH1 20-mer peptide, with topical imiquimod. This CDR3 spans 15 amino acids. Trimming stripped 7 bases from V and 7 bases from J, with 20 bases between. The germline V gene has CDR1 MDHEN and CDR2 SYDVKM. Profiling relied on immunoSEQ multiplex PCR, and the TCRdb table lists in-frame clones only, not all of them. The sample has approximately 50,000 clones, approximately 87% seen once; the top ten hold approximately 1.5%. The source material was PBMCs, sampled from a glioma patient whose treatment included an IDH1 peptide vaccine. The V gene is TRBV28, the J gene TRBJ1-5; D is undetermined. The sequence was collected from a middle-aged man with glioma. The chain's CDR3 is CASTGGGQRDQPQHF. The CDR3 DNA reads TGTGCCAGCACCGGAGGAGGGCAGAGAGACCAGCCCCAGCATTTT.